This T cell receptor (beta chain) was retrieved from a study of beta chain features in type 1 diabetes (dated by TCRdb to the late 2010s). A note on the overall study: No differences in mean age, gender distribution, total cell number or subset yield were found between patients and healthy donors. Across all samples, some 110,000,000 sorted cells were examined, and cell number per subset correlated strongly with RNA yield. The study compared TCRB repertoires of sorted circulating CD4+ T cell subsets between recently diagnosed type 1 diabetes patients and matched healthy donors. Regulatory and stem cell-like memory subsets were isolated from only 8 patients and roughly 8 healthy donors, whereas naive and central memory subsets came from all 30 or so donors. General findings and caveats noted by the study authors: At VDJ recombination sites, type 1 diabetes patients had fewer insertions and more deleted nucleotides, which implies abnormalities in thymic rearrangement. Shorter templates might be favored by PCR, yet because patient and control samples were amplified and corrected together, any such skew would affect both groups equally. A moderate but significant shortening of TCRB CDR3 length was observed in type 1 diabetes patients in all four CD4+ subsets. Naive, central memory and regulatory TCRB repertoires appeared more similar among patients than among healthy donors. Sequencing cDNA rather than genomic DNA could over-represent highly expressing activated cells, although activation and CD3 levels did not differ between groups. Because the HLA sub-analyses included only small numbers of individuals, any influence of HLA type on TCRB rearrangement was left unresolved.

A single peripheral blood draw of about 120 mL on average was collected from each donor into heparinised tubes. Using a panel that included CD45RO, CCR7, CD25, CD127, CD95 and CD27, naive, central memory, regulatory and stem cell-like memory CD4+ T cells were sorted on a BD FACSAria II. A purity above 95% was achieved for all sorted populations. PBMCs were separated immediately by Lymphoprep density gradient centrifugation and were stained directly, without being cultured. So that batch effects would be minimized, each experiment stained and sorted samples in pairs, pairing one healthy donor with one patient. The entire amount of isolated RNA was reverse transcribed using the High Capacity cDNA Reverse Transcription Kit, so the sequenced TCRB transcripts were expressed ones. Deep immunoSEQ sequencing was applied to naive, central memory and regulatory T cell samples, giving an average of approximately 4 million total reads per sample. Sorted cells were lysed in RLT buffer and RNA was extracted with DNase-treated RNeasy Micro or Mini kits, depending on cell number. To prevent cross-contamination, every cell subset was processed on its own, while patient and healthy donor samples were processed together. Using the immunoSEQ multiplex PCR, TCRB sequences were amplified from cDNA into 87-bp fragments spanning the CDR3 region. Sequencing of the amplicons was done on the Illumina HiSeq platform. In the source study's methods: Synthetic template baselines were used to correct PCR bias computationally, reads within Hamming distance 2 were collapsed together, and singletons that could not be merged were discarded. Reads were aligned to IMGT to assign V, D and J genes, CDR3 length, and insertions or deletions at six rearrangement sites. Within each subset, clonotype counts were normalized to sorted cell number, after which true diversity and Gini coefficients were computed with the tcR R package. Repertoire sharing was quantified using the overlap coefficient calculated on TCRB nucleotide sequences. What TCRdb holds here is the immuneACCESS table cut down to in-frame rearrangements. Part of the clones is not present; checked against another copy, under half of the missing clones reflect an unresolved V gene, and the others are unexplained. V and J calls and clone size are copied from that table; D and trimming were computed from the DNA. The table for this sample lists 38,000 or so clones; roughly 64% of them were counted only once. Over 2% of the sample comes from the top ten.

A note on this clone: Its cognate antigen has yet to be identified. No much larger clone exists at a distance of one base, and base qualities are not known.

The CDR3 spans 14 residues, from the cysteine through the phenylalanine. Just the 42-base CDR3 DNA is kept, in frame starting at base 1. CDR1 and CDR2, looked up from the germline V gene, are SQVTM and ANQGSEA. V and J are trimmed by 5 bases and 0 bases, and the gene matches miss 6 bases of the junction. This receptor chain uses TRBV29-1 and TRBJ1-1; the central 7 bases match TRBD1. The source material was Tregs from blood. The cell subset or site label, as the study defines it: regulatory CD4+ T cells. This receptor was taken from a woman under 40 in good health. The sequenced DNA is TGCAGCGTTACCCATGACAGGGTGAACACTGAAGCTTTCTTT. Its coded protein is CSVTHDRVNTEAFF.